A selection of T cell receptor beta chains follows, all from one sample in a study of T cell responses to AZD1222 COVID-19 vaccine. Here immunoSEQ multiplex PCR was the method, and the copy in TCRdb shows in-frame clones only, minus some. The sample yields 150,000 to 200,000 clones, approximately 94% seen once. The specimen comprised peripheral blood, sampled on day 0 of AZD1222 vaccination. The source of these receptors is an adult in good health. Both conserved end residues are part of each CDR3. A D gene is named only where the DNA matches it firmly. Where a row states a size, it is once, few, many or the class of an expanded clone; other rows omit it.

j_call clone_size d_call v_call cdr3_aa cdr3_nt
TRBJ2-1 NA TRBD2 TRBV27 CASTRLAGNSYNEQFF TGTGCCAGCACCCGACTAGCGGGGAACTCCTACAATGAGCAGTTCTTC
TRBJ2-5 NA NA TRBV24-1 CATSAVERGTQYF TGTGCCACCAGTGCCGTCGAGAGGGGGACCCAGTACTTC
TRBJ1-1 NA NA TRBV30 CAWSHRFPLNTEAFF TGTGCCTGGAGCCATCGGTTCCCGCTGAACACTGAAGCTTTCTTT
TRBJ1-5 NA NA TRBV12-5 CASGLALSAGDQPQHF TGTGCTAGTGGTTTGGCCCTTTCGGCAGGGGATCAGCCCCAGCATTTT
TRBJ1-5 NA NA TRBV7-9 CASSFYQMTGPQHF TGTGCCAGCAGCTTCTACCAGATGACAGGACCCCAGCATTTT
TRBJ1-6 NA NA TRBV2 CASSRGGRHPNSPLHF TGTGCCAGCAGTCGGGGGGGTCGTCACCCTAATTCACCCCTCCACTTT
TRBJ2-3 few NA TRBV4-3 CASSLFVNPTDTQYF TGCGCCAGCAGCCTATTCGTTAACCCCACAGATACGCAGTATTTT
TRBJ1-5 NA NA TRBV28 CASRVNNQPQHF TGTGCCAGCAGGGTAAATAATCAGCCCCAGCATTTT
TRBJ2-7 NA NA TRBV11-2 CASSLAEEGELSYEQYF TGTGCCAGCAGCTTAGCGGAGGAGGGGGAACTCTCCTACGAGCAGTACTTC
TRBJ2-7 NA TRBD1 TRBV10-2 CASTNLRGTGEDEQYF TGCGCCAGCACTAACCTGAGGGGGACAGGGGAGGACGAGCAGTACTTC
TRBJ2-4 NA NA TRBV18 CASSPIGLAKNIQYF TGTGCCAGCTCACCCATTGGGCTAGCCAAAAACATTCAGTACTTC
TRBJ1-1 NA NA TRBV2 CASSSQGLNTEAFF TGTGCCAGCAGTTCCCAGGGACTGAACACTGAAGCTTTCTTT
TRBJ1-3 NA NA TRBV7-3 CASSPGASSGNTIYF TGTGCCAGCAGCCCGGGGGCCTCCTCTGGAAACACCATATATTTT
TRBJ1-4 NA NA TRBV4-1 CASSQAATGVWTNEKLFF TGCGCCAGCAGCCAAGCCGCGACGGGGGTCTGGACTAATGAAAAACTGTTTTTT
TRBJ2-2 NA NA TRBV29-1 CSVEVHRAARSNTGELFF TGCAGCGTTGAAGTTCATCGTGCCGCCAGGTCCAACACCGGGGAGCTGTTTTTT
TRBJ2-7 NA NA TRBV30 CAWNPGMNYEQYF TGTGCCTGGAATCCAGGGATGAACTACGAGCAGTACTTC
TRBJ2-7 NA TRBD2 TRBV27 CASSGTAGGFYEQYF TGTGCCAGCAGTGGCACCGCGGGAGGGTTTTACGAGCAGTACTTC
TRBJ1-1 NA NA TRBV6-2/TRBV6-3 CASSYEMNTEAFF TGTGCCAGCAGTTACGAAATGAACACTGAAGCTTTCTTT
TRBJ1-2 NA NA TRBV29-1 CSVRHPWDYGYTF TGCAGCGTACGACATCCCTGGGACTATGGCTACACCTTC
TRBJ1-4 NA TRBD1 TRBV11-2 CASSRYTGEELFF TGTGCCAGCAGCCGATATACAGGGGAGGAACTGTTTTTT
TRBJ2-6 NA NA TRBV9 CASSPDGSSGANVLTF TGTGCCAGCAGCCCGGACGGATCCTCTGGGGCCAACGTCCTGACTTTC
TRBJ2-3 NA TRBD2 TRBV5-1 CASSLRSGGTDTQYF TGCGCCAGCAGCTTGCGTAGCGGGGGCACAGATACGCAGTATTTT
TRBJ2-1 NA TRBD2 TRBV19 CASRMVGSGIVGEQFF TGTGCCAGCCGTATGGTTGGTAGCGGGATAGTTGGTGAGCAGTTCTTC
TRBJ1-3 NA NA TRBV27 CASSLSRGTGNTIYF TGTGCCAGCAGTTTATCGAGGGGGACGGGAAACACCATATATTTT
TRBJ1-1 NA NA TRBV28 CASSLRRQIKNTEAFF TGTGCCAGCAGTTTACGGCGCCAGATAAAGAACACTGAAGCTTTCTTT
TRBJ1-3 NA NA TRBV5-6 CASSKTGTPGNTIYF TGTGCCAGCAGCAAGACAGGAACTCCTGGAAACACCATATATTTT
TRBJ2-7 once NA TRBV28 CASRVQSPTYEQYF TGTGCCAGCAGGGTACAGAGCCCAACCTACGAGCAGTACTTC
TRBJ2-7 once TRBD1 TRBV11-2 CASGSTGVYEQYF TGTGCCAGCGGGTCCACAGGGGTCTACGAGCAGTACTTC
TRBJ1-5 once TRBD1 TRBV12-3/TRBV12-4 CASRGQANQPQHF TGTGCCAGCAGGGGACAGGCCAATCAGCCCCAGCATTTT
TRBJ2-2 NA TRBD2 TRBV24-1 CATSDLGLAGANTGELFF TGTGCCACCAGTGATTTGGGACTAGCGGGAGCGAACACCGGGGAGCTGTTTTTT
TRBJ2-1 NA NA TRBV7-9 CASSSPGLWYNEQFF TGTGCCAGCAGCTCACCGGGACTGTGGTACAATGAGCAGTTCTTC
TRBJ2-1 NA TRBD2 TRBV6-2/TRBV6-3 CASSYSPGLAGGAYNEQFF TGTGCCAGCAGTTACTCGCCGGGACTAGCGGGGGGGGCCTACAATGAGCAGTTCTTC
TRBJ1-4 NA NA TRBV6-5 CASSYSQRGGEKLFF TGTGCCAGCAGTTACTCCCAGAGGGGTGGGGAAAAACTGTTTTTT
TRBJ2-7 NA NA TRBV2 CASSGTTYEQYF TGTGCCAGCAGTGGTACGACCTACGAGCAGTACTTC
TRBJ2-7 NA NA TRBV19 CASSIDLGDEQYF TGTGCCAGTAGTATAGATCTCGGGGACGAGCAGTACTTC
TRBJ2-7 NA TRBD2 TRBV10-1 CASSQSLAGGPYEQYF TGCGCCAGCAGCCAGTCACTAGCGGGAGGGCCCTACGAGCAGTACTTC
TRBJ2-7 NA NA TRBV9 CASSPAGRGPYEQYF TGTGCCAGCAGCCCCGCCGGGCGGGGTCCCTACGAGCAGTACTTC
TRBJ1-3 NA NA TRBV6-5 CASSFGGVTGNTIYF TGTGCCAGCAGTTTTGGGGGGGTGACTGGAAACACCATATATTTT
TRBJ2-1 NA NA TRBV5-1 CASSLVGVGSYNEQFF TGCGCCAGCAGCTTGGTGGGGGTAGGCTCTTACAATGAGCAGTTCTTC
TRBJ2-6 NA NA TRBV19 CASVIAAGANVLTF TGTGCCAGTGTGATAGCTGCTGGGGCCAACGTCCTGACTTTC
TRBJ2-2 NA NA TRBV9 CASSVRGNTGELFF TGTGCCAGCAGCGTTCGAGGGAACACCGGGGAGCTGTTTTTT
TRBJ1-1 NA NA TRBV9 CASSPRGRGNTEAFF TGTGCCAGCAGCCCCCGAGGGAGGGGGAACACTGAAGCTTTCTTT
TRBJ2-5 NA TRBD1 TRBV7-3 CASSLRPGGQETQYF TGTGCCAGCAGCTTAAGGCCAGGGGGCCAAGAGACCCAGTACTTC